This T cell receptor (beta chain) comes out of a study of T cell responses to AZD1222 COVID-19 vaccine. Study-wide context: Some second doses came at about 4 weeks and others at about 12 weeks; these were pooled. Study findings and constraints: Only a handful of AZD1222 recipients, several in all, had baseline seropositivity. Donor demographics were predominantly white British with a female majority; clonal diversity may be underestimated.

The assay was immunoSEQ multiplex PCR, and TCRdb's table has in-frame clones only and misses some. The sample has 100,000 to 120,000 clones, 85% to 95% seen once. Points on this clone: The target antigen is unknown.

The clonotype was recovered from an adult in good health. This material consisted of peripheral blood, taken on day 0 of AZD1222 vaccination.

CDR3 residues: CASVSGAPTGELFF. DNA for the CDR3: TGTGCCAGCGTTAGCGGGGCGCCCACCGGGGAGCTGTTTTTT. The chain combines TRBV28 with TRBJ2-2; 8 nucleotides line up with TRBD2. This CDR3 is 14 amino acids long. Trimming cost V 8 bases and J 4 bases; bases outside gene matches: 6. Germline V gene lookup returns CDR1 MDHEN and CDR2 SYDVKM.